One and the same sample provided the 6 T cell receptor beta chains below, sequenced in a study of T-cell reconstitution after alpha-beta-depleted transplantation in children. Preparation of the TCRbeta library used unique molecular identifiers. TCRdb reprocessed the PCR reads with MiXCR, giving one entry per CDR3 protein. The repertoire holds 98,000 or so distinct CDR3 sequences, more than 20% seen once, with roughly 23% in the top ten. The sample was PBMCs, taken before TCRalphabeta/CD19-depleted stem cell transplant. The receptors were sampled from a boy between 2 and 10 years old with acute lymphoblastic leukemia, due to receive a stem cell transplant.

This chain joins TRBV21-1 and TRBJ2-5; TRBD2 is the table's D call, not checked against the DNA. TRBV21-1 is reported as a pseudogene. This CDR3 comprises 15 residues. The CDR3 DNA sequence: TGTGCCAGCAGTCAGGACTACGAGTTACAAGAGACCCAGTACTTC. Translated: CASSQDYELQETQYF.

J is TRBJ2-1 and V is TRBV5-1, with a tentative D call TRBD2 (6 bases). CDR3 length: 15 amino acids. From germline, CDR1 is SGHRS and CDR2 YFSETQ. V was trimmed by 2 bases and J by 0 bases, leaving 9 bases between them. The CDR3, as DNA: TGCGCCAGCAGCTTAGGCGGGGACTCCTACAATGAGCAGTTCTTC. Its protein is CASSLGGDSYNEQFF.

This sequence joins TRBV28 and TRBJ2-6; 10 positions agree with TRBD1. Germline trimming cut 5 bases from V and 0 bases from J; bases unmatched to any gene: 10. The CDR3 spans 19 residues. The germline gives CDR1 MDHEN, CDR2 SYDVKM. The CDR3: CASSPWTGGFYSGANVLTF. For the CDR3, the DNA is TGTGCCAGCAGTCCCTGGACAGGGGGTTTTTACTCTGGGGCCAACGTCCTGACTTTC.

This clonotype showed up many times. The V gene is TRBV5-1, the J gene TRBJ1-1; the match to TRBD1 covers 8 bases. Germline assignment: CDR1 SGHRS and CDR2 YFSETQ. The ends lost 0 bases at V and 1 base at J; junction bases unmatched: 2. CDR3 length: 15 residues. CDR3 coding DNA: TGCGCCAGCAGCTTGGCCGGGACAGGGAACACTGAAGCTTTCTTT. Its translation: CASSLAGTGNTEAFF. The full variable domain, with the rest looked up from reference TRBV5-1 and TRBJ1-1, is KAGVTQTPRYLIKTRGQQVTLSCSPISGHRSVSWYQQTPGQGLQFLFEYFSETQRNKGNFPGRFSGRQFSNSRSEMNVSTLELGDSALYLCASSLAGTGNTEAFFGQGTRLTVV.

There are many counts of this clonotype. The chain's CDR3 is CASSYYASRGELFF. The CDR3 DNA is TGTGCCAGCAGTTACTATGCCTCCCGTGGGGAGCTGTTTTTT. The V gene is TRBV6-2 or TRBV6-3, the J gene TRBJ2-2; D is unclear. Trimming removed 1 base at V and 8 bases at J, with 11 bases between. CDR1 and CDR2 from the germline V gene are MNHEY and SVGEGT. This CDR3 has 14 amino acids.

CDR3 sequence: CASSSAPDTQYF. For the CDR3, the DNA is TGTGCCAGCAGCTCGGCACCAGATACGCAGTATTTT. This sequence joins TRBV7-9 and TRBJ2-3; the D is unclear. Germline CDR1 and CDR2: SEHNR and FQNEAQ (reference sequence). This CDR3 is built from 12 residues. Trimming cost V 4 bases and J 4 bases, with 6 bases left between them.